This record looks at one TCR beta chain sequence and its context. Trimming took off 2 bases at V and 2 bases at J, with 14 bases between the two ends. The CDR3 has 16 residues. CDR1 and CDR2 (germline): MNHEY, SVGAGI. These data belong to a study of blood T cell repertoires in COVID-19. Method: immunoSEQ multiplex PCR; TCRdb's copy keeps in-frame clones and lacks some. The sample contains 170,000 or so clones, more than 70% of which appear only once. This TCR came from a man aged 45-65 years with active or convalescent COVID-19. The chain has TRBV6-5 and TRBJ2-3, with D possibly matching TRBD2 (6 bases). Source material: peripheral blood. The CDR3 DNA reads as TGTGCCAGCAGTTACGGGGGACTGCCTCCCACAGATACGCAGTATTTT. Translation gives CASSYGGLPPTDTQYF.